Shown below are 6 T cell receptor beta chains from a single sample sequenced in a study of T-cell memory formation after mild COVID-19. Using its own MiXCR run on the 5' RACE reads, TCRdb lists one record per CDR3 protein. This sample has roughly 190,000 distinct CDR3 sequences, with under 30% found just once. Sequencing input: PBMCs or a T cell subset sorted from them (not recorded which). The receptors shown here come from an adult woman who had mild COVID-19 (a few samples of this study predate the infection). Cell type and time point are not known.

This clonotype has just a few counts. This chain uses TRBV5-1 with TRBJ2-7; D is undetermined. Germline V gene lookup returns CDR1 SGHRS and CDR2 YFSETQ. V lost 5 bases and J lost 0, with 9 bases in between. The CDR3 runs 13 residues. CDR3 nucleotide sequence: TGCGCCAGCAGTTACAGTAGCTCCTACGAGCAGTACTTC. It codes for CASSYSSSYEQYF.

This clonotype was seen more than once but under ten times. The chain has TRBV14 and TRBJ1-2; D is unclear. Trimming stripped 4 bases from V and 1 base from J, with 7 bases between. This CDR3 is built from 13 residues. Germline V CDR1 and CDR2: SGHDN, FVKESK. CDR3 sequence (DNA): TGTGCCAGCAGCCGCCCTCGTAACTATGGCTACACCTTC. This codes for CASSRPRNYGYTF.

V usage is TRBV27 and J usage is TRBJ1-2, with D possibly matching TRBD1 (5 bases). The germline CDR1 and CDR2 sequences are MNHEY and SMNVEV (reference sequence). V lost 3 bases, J lost 8 bases, and 10 bases lay in between. The CDR3 sequence is 12 residues long. In nucleotides, the CDR3 is TGTGCCAGCAGTTTCCGGGGCAGAGGCTACACCTTC. Translated: CASSFRGRGYTF.

Only a few counts were recorded for this clonotype. The chain uses TRBV2 and TRBJ2-1; D is possibly TRBD1 (6 bases). This CDR3 is built from 14 residues. Germline V lookup: CDR1 SNHLY, CDR2 FYNNEI. The V and J ends lost 7 bases and 1 base respectively, with 11 bases between them. DNA for the CDR3: TGTGCCAGCATTAAGGGGGTTTCCTACAATGAGCAGTTCTTC. Amino acids: CASIKGVSYNEQFF.

The sample holds a few counts of this clonotype. The J gene is TRBJ2-3, the V gene TRBV4-1, with D possibly matching TRBD2 (5 bases). CDR3 length: 15 amino acids. In germline, CDR1 is MGHRA, CDR2 YSYEKL. Trimming stripped 1 base from V and 4 bases from J, with 12 bases between. The DNA for the CDR3 is TGCGCCAGCAGCCAAGTTTGGCCCGGGGCAGATACGCAGTATTTT. It specifies CASSQVWPGADTQYF.

This clonotype showed up just a few times. The chain combines TRBV15 with TRBJ2-7, with D perhaps TRBD2 (6 bases). V was pared by 2 bases and J by 2 bases, with 16 bases between. Germline CDR1 reads LNHNV; CDR2 reads YYDKDF (reference sequence). The CDR3 sequence is 16 residues long. The CDR3 nucleotides are TGTGCCACCAGCAGACGTGCAAGCGGGCCCCCCTACGAGCAGTACTTC. Protein product: CATSRRASGPPYEQYF.